Listed here are 19 T cell receptor beta chains from one sample, sequenced in a study of cytomegalovirus exposure and HLA in healthy donors. PCR amplification relied on 60 Vbeta primers (plus 13 Jbeta primers). The repertoire was sequenced with immunoSEQ multiplex PCR; TCRdb's copy has only in-frame clones and lacks some. The sample lists about 92,000 clones; approximately 80% were seen once. Sequenced sample: PBMCs. All receptors come from a man aged 18 to 30 in good health and CMV-seronegative.

This chain links TRBV5-1 with TRBJ2-2; a weak D match, TRBD2 (7 bases). Germline CDR1 SGHRS, CDR2 YFSETQ. Trimming pared 4 bases from V and 3 bases from J, leaving 16 bases between. The CDR3 is 16 residues long. The chain's CDR3 is CASSRLGGGYTGELFF. In DNA form, the CDR3 reads TGCGCCAGCAGCCGACTAGGGGGGGGCTACACCGGGGAGCTGTTTTTT.

The genes are TRBV27 and TRBJ2-7; possible D gene TRBD2, 6 bases. The CDR3 sequence is 14 residues long. The germline V and J ends were trimmed by 3 bases and 2 bases, with 11 bases remaining between them. CDR1 is MNHEY and CDR2 is SMNVEV in the germline V gene (reference sequence). The CDR3 nucleotides are TGTGCCAGCAGTTTTGGGACTGAACCCTACGAGCAGTACTTC. Translation gives CASSFGTEPYEQYF.

This clone was found once. The chain is built from TRBV7-8 and TRBJ2-3; D might be TRBD1 (6 bases). Per germline, CDR1 SGHVS and CDR2 FQNEAQ. The CDR3 length is 15 residues. V gave up 6 bases and J gave up 2 bases, with 15 bases separating them. CDR3 loop: CASRTGTTDTDTQYF. The CDR3 region has the DNA TGTGCCAGCAGGACCGGGACAACAGACACAGATACGCAGTATTTT.

This clone is medium-sized (0.01 to 0.1%). The chain uses TRBV6-1 and TRBJ2-1; 10 nucleotides agree with TRBD1. V shed 1 base and J 3 bases; nucleotides not matched to a gene: 0. Germline lookup yields CDR1 MNHNS and CDR2 SASEGT. The CDR3 sequence is 15 residues long. CDR3 sequence reads: CASSEGTGGYNEQFF. The CDR3 region has the DNA TGTGCCAGCAGTGAAGGGACAGGGGGCTACAATGAGCAGTTCTTC.

The chain recombines TRBV2 with TRBJ1-2, with TRBD1 matching over 9 bases. J was trimmed by 7 bases and V by 6 bases; bases with no gene match: 9. The germline CDR1 and CDR2 sequences are SNHLY and FYNNEI. This CDR3 is built from 14 residues. The chain's CDR3 is CASSREQGASGYTF. CDR3 nucleotide sequence: TGTGCCAGCAGCCGAGAACAGGGGGCCTCTGGCTACACCTTC.

The V call is TRBV2, the J call TRBJ2-2, with 7 bases fitting TRBD2. V shed 4 bases and J 2 bases; nucleotides not matched to a gene: 10. Germline CDR1 and CDR2: SNHLY and FYNNEI. The CDR3 loop spans 17 amino acids. CDR3 DNA: TGTGCCAGCAGTGTTACCCGGGACTATCTAAACACCGGGGAGCTGTTTTTT. This encodes CASSVTRDYLNTGELFF.

The chain joins TRBV19 to TRBJ1-4; tentatively, D is TRBD1 (6 bases). V lost 9 bases and J lost 0, with 17 bases in between. Per the germline V gene, CDR1 is LNHDA and CDR2 is SQIVND (reference sequence). The CDR3 has 16 amino acids. CDR3 DNA sequence: TGTGCCAGCGAGGACAGTCACCCTGCAACTAATGAAAAACTGTTTTTT. Amino acids: CASEDSHPATNEKLFF.

The chain recombines TRBV18 with TRBJ1-5; weak D call: TRBD1 (5 bases). V was shortened by 6 bases and J by 1 base, with 13 bases between the two germline ends. The CDR3 length is 15 residues. In germline, CDR1 is KGHSH, CDR2 LQKENI. The CDR3 sequence: CASSPGGASNQPQHF. The DNA for the CDR3 is TGTGCCAGCTCTCCGGGCGGGGCGAGCAATCAGCCCCAGCATTTT.

This clone was counted a few times. The J gene is TRBJ2-5, the V gene TRBV29-1; tentative D call: TRBD2 (6 bases). Trimming took 4 bases from V and 1 from J, leaving 10 bases between them. Germline V CDR1 and CDR2: SQVTM, ANQGSEA. This CDR3 is built from 13 residues. The CDR3 DNA is TGCAGCGTTGCCGGGAGACTCCAAGAGACCCAGTACTTC. Protein: CSVAGRLQETQYF.

The CDR3 is CASSSDYQADTQYF. CDR3 nucleotide sequence: TGTGCCAGTAGTTCGGACTACCAGGCAGATACGCAGTATTTT. The V call is TRBV19, the J call TRBJ2-3; a possible D gene is TRBD2 (6 bases). The length of the CDR3 is 14 residues. Per germline, CDR1 LNHDA and CDR2 SQIVND (reference sequence). The V and J ends lost 5 bases and 4 bases respectively, with 13 bases between them. The variable domain in full, completed from reference TRBV19 and TRBJ2-3, reads DGGITQSPKYLFRKEGQNVTLSCEQNLNHDAMYWYRQDPGQGLRLIYYSQIVNDFQKGDIAEGYSVSREKKESFPLTVTSAQKNPTAFYLCASSSDYQADTQYFGPGTRLTVL.

This chain connects TRBV7-9 to TRBJ2-7, with D possibly matching TRBD2 (6 bases). Germline V gene sequence: CDR1 SEHNR, CDR2 FQNEAQ (reference sequence). This CDR3 comprises 18 residues. The V end lost 5 bases, the J end lost 6 bases, and 29 bases lay between the germline ends. The CDR3: CASSLRGGASGRPGEQYF. In nucleotides, the CDR3 is TGTGCCAGCAGCCTCCGGGGTGGCGCTTCGGGGAGGCCCGGCGAGCAGTACTTC.

The chain is built from TRBV14 and TRBJ2-1; 10 nucleotides agree with TRBD2. The CDR3 has 16 residues. V was pared by 3 bases and J by 4 bases, with 6 bases of the junction left unmatched. Germline CDR1 and CDR2: SGHDN and FVKESK. CDR3 nucleotides: TGTGCCAGCAGCCAGGGAGGACTAGCGGCTTACAATGAGCAGTTCTTC. Amino acids: CASSQGGLAAYNEQFF. Full variable domain (rest looked up from reference TRBV14 and TRBJ2-1): EAGVTQFPSHSVIEKGQTVTLRCDPISGHDNLYWYRRVMGKEIKFLLHFVKESKQDESGMPNNRFLAERTGGTYSTLKVQPAELEDSGVYFCASSQGGLAAYNEQFFGPGTRLTVL.

This clone has just one count. The junction and the germline gene differ at one end; a read error may be behind it. The V call is TRBV7-9, the J call TRBJ1-4; a weak D match, TRBD1 (6 bases). In germline, CDR1 is SEHNR, CDR2 FQNEAQ (reference sequence). This CDR3 is built from 16 residues. The chain's CDR3 is CSSSLFGGGLNEKLFF. CDR3 nucleotides: TGTTCCAGCAGCCTTTTCGGGGGGGGGCTCAATGAAAAACTGTTTTTT.

The chain's CDR3 is CASSEYKDRGSPLHF. The CDR3 DNA reads TGTGCCAGCAGTGAATATAAGGACAGGGGTTCACCCCTCCACTTT. This chain joins TRBV25-1 and TRBJ1-6; TRBD1 aligns across 9 bases. The CDR3 covers 15 residues. CDR1 and CDR2 (germline): MGHDK, SYGVNS. Trimming at V came to 0 bases and at J to 9 bases, leaving 3 bases not matched to a gene.

The chain couples TRBV6-5 to TRBJ1-5; no clear D. V lost 6 bases and J lost 6, with 12 bases in between. Germline loops: CDR1 MNHEY, CDR2 SVGAGI. The CDR3 has 13 amino acids. The CDR3 DNA reads TGTGCCAGCAGCCCGGGGAGAATTCAGCCCCAGCATTTT. Translated, it gives CASSPGRIQPQHF.

The chain is built from TRBV18 and TRBJ1-1, with D possibly matching TRBD1 (6 bases). From germline, CDR1 is KGHSH and CDR2 LQKENI. V was shortened by 3 bases and J by 1 base, with 9 bases between the two germline ends. CDR3 length: 14 amino acids. The CDR3, as DNA: TGTGCCAGCTCACCGGACAGAACGAACACTGAAGCTTTCTTT. This codes for CASSPDRTNTEAFF.

The gene calls are TRBV9 and TRBJ2-1; 9 positions match TRBD2. Trimming removed 0 bases from V and 8 bases from J; junction bases left unmatched: 6. CDR1 SGDLS and CDR2 YYNGEE come from the germline V gene. CDR3 length equals 15 residues. This chain's CDR3 is CASSVASGAVYEQFF. The DNA of the CDR3 is TGTGCCAGCAGCGTAGCTAGCGGGGCAGTATATGAGCAGTTCTTC.

This clone was recorded once. V and J are TRBV7-8 and TRBJ1-2; perhaps TRBD1 as D (6 bases). With 5 bases removed from V and 4 bases from J, the gap between germline ends came to 8 bases. The CDR3 runs to 12 residues. Germline CDR1 is SGHVS and CDR2 is FQNEAQ. The CDR3 coding sequence is TGTGCCAGCAGCCTGGACAGCTATGGCTACACCTTC. Translated, it gives CASSLDSYGYTF.

This clone appeared a few times. The chain recombines TRBV13 with TRBJ1-1, with a tentative D call TRBD1 (5 bases). With 5 bases removed from V and 0 bases from J, the gap between germline ends came to 13 bases. Germline-derived CDR1 and CDR2 are PRHDT and FYEKMQ (reference sequence). CDR3 length: 15 residues. CDR3 sequence (DNA): TGTGCCAGCAGCCCACCGGGACTGATGAACACTGAAGCTTTCTTT. Its translation: CASSPPGLMNTEAFF.